This T cell receptor beta chain was profiled in a study of T cell changes during pregnancy in multiple sclerosis. Method: immunoSEQ multiplex PCR; TCRdb's copy keeps in-frame clones and lacks some. This repertoire shows some 79,000 clones, around nine tenths found once; its top ten account for 0.45% to 0.6%. The TCR was taken from a female donor with multiple sclerosis, enrolled in a pregnancy study. The sequences come from CD4+ T cells from peripheral blood mononuclear cells, collected in the second trimester of pregnancy.

This CDR3 reads CASSDKLREQFF. CDR3 nucleotide sequence: TGTGCCAGCAGCGATAAGCTCCGTGAGCAGTTCTTC. The chain carries TRBV5-6 and TRBJ2-1; D call uncertain. V lost 4 bases and J 9 bases, leaving 11 bases between the germline ends. The CDR3 sequence is 12 residues long. From germline, CDR1 is SGHDT and CDR2 YYEEEE.